This T cell receptor beta chain came from a study of beta chain features in type 1 diabetes. Points from the study as a whole: For Type 1 diabetes patients, all four CD4+ subsets carried TCRB CDR3s that were moderately but significantly shorter.

The germline V gene encodes CDR1 SGHKS and CDR2 YYEKEE (reference sequence). The V and J ends lost 0 bases and 6 bases respectively, with 13 bases between them. The CDR3 extends over 14 amino acids. The whole isolated RNA underwent reverse transcription, so sequencing captured expressed TCRB transcripts. Method: immunoSEQ multiplex PCR; TCRdb's copy keeps in-frame clones and lacks some. This sample carries some 140,000 clones, around 8.8% of them seen once, and the ten largest clones take under 0.9%. Regarding this clone: What it binds is not known.

The clonotype originates from a man younger than 40 with type 1 diabetes. The rearrangement links TRBV5-5 to TRBJ2-7, with D perhaps matching TRBD2 (5 bases). The sample comprised central memory CD4+ T cells from blood. DNA of the CDR3: TGTGCCAGCAGCTTGGAAGAGCGGATGTCCGAGCAGTACTTC. Its translation is CASSLEERMSEQYF.